This TCR beta chain was profiled in a study of cytomegalovirus exposure and HLA in healthy donors. General study findings and limits: A list of 150 to 200 TCR beta chains associated with cytomegalovirus was given. A later analysis by the authors found several of the most significant clusters apparently linked to common viral pathogens. The number of N-insertions in an Asian-associated ancestry cluster was reportedly below the approximately 700-donor mean in a later analysis.

CDR3 size: 13 residues. Trimming took 5 bases from V and 2 from J, leaving 8 bases between them. Germline loops: CDR1 SGHDT, CDR2 YYEEEE. Concerning this clone itself: As yet, its antigen is unknown.

The donors were healthy bone marrow donors. The PCR was carried out with 60 Vbeta primers and 13 Jbeta primers. Profiling relied on immunoSEQ multiplex PCR, and the TCRdb table lists in-frame clones only, not all of them. The repertoire holds 150,000 to 200,000 clones, approximately 80% seen once, with 2.4% in the top ten. The rearrangement joins TRBV5-6 to TRBJ1-3; D unresolved. The source material was PBMCs. The TCR sequence derives from a man between 60 and 75 years old in good health and CMV-seronegative. CDR3 nucleotides: TGTGCCAGCAGGTCCCAGGCTGGAAACACCATATATTTT. This encodes CASRSQAGNTIYF.